The 10 T cell receptor beta chains in this list originate from one sample, sequenced in a study of HIV-infected patients and healthy controls. Whole blood was used without fractionation, so all unsorted peripheral T cells were included. About 450 ng RNA was reverse transcribed with alpha and beta constant-region primers. Alpha and beta chain libraries were made separately by chain-specific third strand synthesis with multiplexing indices. Each CDR3 protein is one row after TCRdb ran MiXCR on the 5' RACE reads. The sample has 15,000 to 20,000 distinct CDR3 sequences, roughly 6% seen once. Sequenced: blood. The source of these receptors is an adult in good health.

Ten or more counts support this clonotype. The chain links TRBV12-3 or TRBV12-4 to TRBJ1-2; D unresolved. V was shortened by 1 base and J by 2 bases, with 5 bases between the two germline ends. The CDR3 loop spans 13 amino acids. CDR3 sequence reads: CASSLDLNYGYTF. The CDR3 nucleotides are TGTGCCAGCAGTTTAGACCTGAACTATGGCTACACCTTC.

This clonotype has a count of ten or more. This sequence joins TRBV13 and TRBJ2-3; TRBD2 is a possible D gene (5 bases). The V end was cut by 9 bases, the J end by 5 bases, with 15 bases between. CDR3 length: 13 amino acids. Per the germline V gene, CDR1 is PRHDT and CDR2 is FYEKMQ (reference sequence). The CDR3 DNA reads TGTGCCAGTTCCCTGGGAGCAAGAGATACGCAGTATTTT. It is translated as CASSLGARDTQYF. The full variable domain, in which reference TRBV13 and TRBJ2-3 provide the parts outside the CDR3, is AAGVIQSPRHLIKEKRETATLKCYPIPRHDTVYWYQQGPGQDPQFLISFYEKMQSDKGSIPDRFSAQQFSDYHSELNMSSLELGDSALYFCASSLGARDTQYFGPGTRLTVL.

This clonotype was found many times. V and J are TRBV9 and TRBJ1-1; perhaps TRBD1 as D (6 bases). Germline values: CDR1 SGDLS, CDR2 YYNGEE. V shed 0 bases and J shed 0 bases, with 6 bases lying between them. The CDR3 contains 14 residues. Here the CDR3 DNA reads TGTGCCAGCAGCGTAGGACAGGTGAACACTGAAGCTTTCTTT. Encoded protein: CASSVGQVNTEAFF.

This clonotype has at least ten counts. The chain joins TRBV7-9 to TRBJ2-1; 10 bases line up with TRBD1. The CDR3 totals 15 residues. Germline V gene lookup returns CDR1 SEHNR and CDR2 FQNEAQ (reference sequence). Germline trimming cut 3 bases from V and 14 bases from J; bases unmatched to any gene: 13. Here the CDR3 reads CASSLPGQGHGEEFF. The CDR3 DNA reads as TGTGCCAGCAGCTTGCCGGGACAGGGGCATGGAGAGGAGTTCTTC.

This clonotype was seen more than once but under ten times. The chain's CDR3 is CASSFSGSGGTQYF. DNA for the CDR3: TGTGCCAGCAGCTTTTCTGGCTCAGGGGGCACGCAGTATTTT. The V gene is TRBV13, the J gene TRBJ2-3, with 8 bases that match TRBD1. The CDR3 contains 14 residues. With 3 bases clipped from V and 9 bases from J, the junction kept 8 bases outside the gene matches. Per germline, CDR1 PRHDT and CDR2 FYEKMQ (reference sequence).

This clonotype ranks as medium-sized. The rearrangement links TRBV27 to TRBJ1-4, with 7 bases identical to TRBD1. The CDR3 is 19 amino acids. Germline V gene sequence: CDR1 MNHEY, CDR2 SMNVEV (reference sequence). Unmatched junction bases numbered 14, after V lost 4 bases and J lost 0 bases. The CDR3 nucleotides read TGTGCCAGCAGTTCGAGACAGGGAATACCCCTTGCAACTAATGAAAAACTGTTTTTT. Amino acids: CASSSRQGIPLATNEKLFF.

This clonotype has a count of ten or more. This rearrangement joins TRBV19 to TRBJ2-6, with D hard to call. With 4 bases removed from V and 6 bases from J, the gap between germline ends came to 10 bases. CDR3 length: 14 residues. The germline gives CDR1 LNHDA, CDR2 SQIVND (reference sequence). In DNA form, the CDR3 reads TGTGCCAGTAGTACCGGACCGGAGGCCAACGTCCTGACTTTC. Residues: CASSTGPEANVLTF.

In its sample, this clonotype was seen many times. V usage is TRBV14 and J usage is TRBJ2-5; TRBD1 matches 7 bases. This CDR3 has 18 amino acids. The ends lost 0 bases at V and 1 base at J; junction bases unmatched: 11. CDR1 and CDR2 from the germline V gene are SGHDN and FVKESK. The CDR3, as DNA: TGTGCCAGCAGCCAAGACCAACAGGTCTGGGACAGCCAAGAGACCCAGTACTTC. Its translation: CASSQDQQVWDSQETQYF.

This clonotype showed up many times. The chain recombines TRBV20-1 with TRBJ1-1, with 9 bases matching TRBD1. J lost 4 bases, V lost 4 bases, and 1 base had no gene match. CDR1 and CDR2 (germline): DFQATT, SNEGSKA (reference sequence). The CDR3 consists of 12 residues. Here the CDR3 reads CSAKTGGTEAFF. The CDR3 DNA reads TGCAGTGCTAAGACAGGGGGCACTGAAGCTTTCTTT.

This clonotype was observed many times. The chain carries TRBV15 and TRBJ2-3; the match to TRBD2 covers 10 bases. The CDR3 extends over 16 amino acids. Germline V lookup: CDR1 LNHNV, CDR2 YYDKDF (reference sequence). V lost 4 bases, J lost 6 bases, and 10 bases stayed unmatched. In DNA form, the CDR3 reads TGTGCCACCAGCACAGAAGCGGGGGGGGCCCCTGATACGCAGTATTTT. Its protein is CATSTEAGGAPDTQYF.